This T cell receptor beta chain was captured in a study of T-cell memory formation after mild COVID-19. This clonotype appeared many times. Via MiXCR, TCRdb re-called the 5' RACE reads, giving one row per CDR3 protein. This sample has some 150,000 distinct CDR3 sequences, with approximately 21% found just once. CDR1 DFQATT and CDR2 SNEGSKA come from the germline V gene (reference sequence). Deletions cut 3 bases from V and 0 bases from J, with 9 bases between. The CDR3 has 13 residues. Sequencing was carried out using PBMCs or a T cell subset sorted from them (not recorded which). This sequence was found in an adult woman who had mild COVID-19 (a few samples of this study predate the infection). Cell type and time point are not known. The chain is built from TRBV20-1 and TRBJ2-7; D not certain. The CDR3 is CSASWQSSYEQYF. DNA for the CDR3: TGCAGTGCTAGCTGGCAAAGCTCCTACGAGCAGTACTTC.